This T cell receptor beta chain was recorded in a study of control samples from healthy donors and cancer patients. The assay was immunoSEQ multiplex PCR, and TCRdb's table has in-frame clones only and misses some. Seen here are some 150,000 clones, over 90% observed once, and the top ten hold about 2.4%. Germline V gene lookup returns CDR1 SGDLS and CDR2 YYNGEE. This CDR3 is built from 16 residues. The V segment lost 0 bases and the J segment 5 bases; nucleotides outside the gene matches: 6. This rearrangement joins TRBV9 to TRBJ2-5; 11 bases are a match to TRBD2. The sequence was obtained from a middle-aged man in good health. Material: blood. The CDR3 spells CASSVGLAGKRETQYF. CDR3 coding DNA: TGTGCCAGCAGCGTAGGACTAGCGGGAAAGCGTGAGACCCAGTACTTC.